This TCR beta chain was documented in a study of blood T cell repertoires in COVID-19. Study-level information: Acute and convalescent COVID-19 samples came from the United States, Italy and Spain. PBMCs, B-cell-depleted T cells, or T cells were the source of the cDNA or gDNA that made up the material.

V lost 2 bases and J lost 4, with 12 bases in between. This CDR3 has 15 amino acids. Per the germline V gene, CDR1 is MNHEY and CDR2 is SVGAGI. In the original workflow: Cell counts per sample came from amplifying reference gene primers. Some clones are missing from TCRdb's copy, which holds only in-frame ones; the method was immunoSEQ multiplex PCR. V and J calls plus clone size are reproduced from that table; the DNA served to infer D and trimming. The profile shows about 190,000 clones, about four fifths of them singletons. Input material: peripheral blood. The receptor was derived from a woman aged 70-85 years with active or convalescent COVID-19. The genes are TRBV6-5 and TRBJ1-3; D remains unclear. The CDR3 reads CASSYAGMRGNTIYF. The CDR3 DNA follows: TGTGCCAGCAGTTACGCCGGGATGAGGGGAAACACCATATATTTT.